One and the same sample provided the 8 T cell receptor beta chains below, sequenced in a study of cytomegalovirus exposure and HLA in healthy donors. The primer mix had 60 Vbeta and 13 Jbeta primers. The table came from immunoSEQ multiplex PCR; TCRdb's copy has only in-frame clones and leaves some out. The sample lists about 120,000 clones; around three quarters were seen once. Sequenced material: PBMCs. The receptors stem from a young man in good health and CMV-seropositive.

This rearrangement joins TRBV7-9 to TRBJ2-2, with D tentatively TRBD1 (5 bases). The CDR3 covers 16 residues. CDR1 is SEHNR and CDR2 is FQNEAQ in the germline V gene (reference sequence). Trimming took off 6 bases at V and 4 bases at J, with 18 bases between the two ends. DNA of the CDR3: TGTGCCAGCAGAAAAAGCCTAGGGCAGGGCACCGGGGAGCTGTTTTTT. Residues: CASRKSLGQGTGELFF.

The chain is built from TRBV30 and TRBJ2-2; 10 bases map to TRBD2. CDR1 and CDR2 from the germline V gene are GTSNPN and SVGIG (reference sequence). The J segment lost 6 bases and the V segment lost 5 bases, leaving 6 bases of the junction unmatched. CDR3 length equals 14 residues. The CDR3: CAWRSGGVAGELFF. The CDR3 DNA follows: TGTGCCTGGCGGAGCGGGGGGGTCGCCGGGGAGCTGTTTTTT.

J is TRBJ1-3 and V is TRBV7-9, with TRBD1 identical over 7 bases. The CDR3 covers 15 residues. V lost 5 bases and J lost 0; bases outside the gene matches: 4. Germline CDR1 reads SEHNR; CDR2 reads FQNEAQ (reference sequence). The CDR3 is CASSRQGFSGNTIYF. CDR3 in DNA: TGTGCCAGCAGCCGACAGGGCTTCTCTGGAAACACCATATATTTT. The complete variable domain, with remaining parts taken from reference TRBV7-9 and TRBJ1-3, reads DTGVSQNPRHKITKRGQNVTFRCDPISEHNRLYWYRQTLGQGPEFLTYFQNEAQLEKSRLLSDRFSAERPKGSFSTLEIQRTEQGDSAMYLCASSRQGFSGNTIYFGEGSWLTVV.

The rearrangement joins TRBV10-3 to TRBJ2-7; the match to TRBD2 covers 11 bases. Germline lookup yields CDR1 ENHRY and CDR2 SYGVKD. The length of the CDR3 is 17 residues. J was trimmed by 0 bases and V by 11 bases; bases with no gene match: 15. The CDR3 DNA reads TGTGCCGTCCCGACTAGCGGGAATGGTAGGAGCTCCTACGAGCAGTACTTC. Amino acids: CAVPTSGNGRSSYEQYF.

This chain uses TRBV7-8 with TRBJ1-2, with 7 nucleotides matching TRBD1. The CDR3 contains 16 residues. With V trimmed by 4 bases and J by 4 bases, 12 bases remained unmatched. Germline loops: CDR1 SGHVS, CDR2 FQNEAQ. In DNA form, the CDR3 reads TGTGCCAGCAGCTCCCGACAGGGACCCCTAGGCTATGGCTACACCTTC. Translation: CASSSRQGPLGYGYTF.

This clone was observed once. This chain joins TRBV4-3 and TRBJ2-2; D is unresolved. Germline loops: CDR1 LGHNA, CDR2 YSLEER. Trimming shortened V by 1 base and J by 7 bases, and 13 bases separated the two germline ends. This CDR3 comprises 15 residues. CDR3 bases: TGCGCCAGCAGCCAAGGCAGGCGAGTGAACGGGGAGCTGTTTTTT. The encoded protein is CASSQGRRVNGELFF.

The CDR3: CATSRDRGGYYGYTF. In DNA, the CDR3 is TGTGCCACCAGCAGAGATCGGGGGGGGTACTATGGCTACACCTTC. This sequence joins TRBV15 and TRBJ1-2, with D possibly TRBD1 on 5 matching bases. The germline V gene has CDR1 LNHNV and CDR2 YYDKDF (reference sequence). V was shortened by 0 bases and J by 3 bases, with 11 bases between the two germline ends. The CDR3 spans 15 residues.

The gene calls are TRBV7-3 and TRBJ2-1; the match to TRBD2 covers 8 bases. The CDR3 loop spans 15 amino acids. Germline V CDR1 and CDR2: SGHTA, FQGTGA. J lost 2 bases, V lost 5 bases, and 5 bases had no gene match. Here the CDR3 DNA reads TGTGCCAGCAGCCGAACGGGGGGGGCCTACAATGAGCAGTTCTTC. It codes for CASSRTGGAYNEQFF.